Following are 27 T cell receptor beta chains from one sample sequenced in a study of read filtering for tumor transcriptome and immune sequencing. From roughly 0.4 ug of RNA, a library with molecular barcoded alpha/delta and beta/gamma adaptors was made. TCRdb independently ran MiXCR on the reads; one entry per CDR3 protein. The table lists 60,000 to 80,000 distinct CDR3 sequences, approximately 15% of them singletons, with 45% to 50% in the top ten. The sequenced sample was a population of CD138-negative cells sorted from bone marrow. These receptors were collected from a donor older than 35 with multiple myeloma.

The genes are TRBV10-2 and TRBJ1-2; D might be TRBD1 (5 bases). The CDR3 is 15 amino acids. Per the germline V gene, CDR1 is WSHSY and CDR2 is SAAADI. V gave up 0 bases and J gave up 5 bases, with 13 bases separating them. Written as DNA, the CDR3 is TGCGCCAGCAGTGAGTCGAATCAGGGACTTTATGGCTACACCTTC. This sequence encodes CASSESNQGLYGYTF.

This clonotype occurred many times. The chain recombines TRBV7-9 with TRBJ2-5; D is perhaps TRBD1 (6 bases). V was clipped by 5 bases and J by 7 bases, with 17 bases between them. Germline CDR1 SEHNR, CDR2 FQNEAQ (reference sequence). The CDR3 is 14 residues long. The CDR3 DNA is TGTGCCAGCAGCCCGCGGACAGAACGAGGGACCCAGTACTTC. Translated: CASSPRTERGTQYF.

Many counts were recorded for this clonotype. The CDR3 DNA sequence: TGTGCCAGCAGTTTACGCCCGGGTGGTTTCACAGATACGCAGTATTTT. Residues: CASSLRPGGFTDTQYF. J is TRBJ2-3 and V is TRBV12-3 or TRBV12-4; D remains ambiguous. This CDR3 contains 16 residues. The V end was cut by 2 bases, the J end by 2 bases, with 14 bases between.

This clonotype has a handful of counts. The V and J genes are TRBV29-1 and TRBJ1-4; TRBD1 matches 9 bases. Trimming took 0 bases from V and 8 from J; bases not matched to a gene: 4. The germline V gene has CDR1 SQVTM and CDR2 ANQGSEA. The CDR3 is made up of 14 amino acids. The CDR3 is CSVEEGTGREKLFF. CDR3 bases: TGCAGCGTTGAAGAGGGGACAGGGAGGGAAAAACTGTTTTTT.

This clonotype has ten or more counts. The chain couples TRBV29-1 to TRBJ2-2; D unclear. Per the germline V gene, CDR1 is SQVTM and CDR2 is ANQGSEA. The V gene lost 1 base and the J gene lost 2 bases, with 11 bases spanning the gap. The CDR3 runs to 15 residues. In DNA, the CDR3 is TGCAGCGTTGAAGTCCGTCCTGGCAACACCGGGGAGCTGTTTTTT. Its translation is CSVEVRPGNTGELFF.

The sample holds many counts of this clonotype. The rearrangement uses TRBV5-6 and TRBJ2-1; TRBD2 matches 12 bases. The CDR3 consists of 16 residues. Trimming took 4 bases from V and 8 from J; bases not matched to a gene: 10. Germline CDR1 reads SGHDT; CDR2 reads YYEEEE. CDR3 DNA sequence: TGTGCCAGCAGCCTTATGACTAGCGGGAGCTTCGATGAGCAGTTCTTC. Its protein product is CASSLMTSGSFDEQFF.

This clonotype occurred many times. The J gene is TRBJ2-1, the V gene TRBV20-1, with TRBD2 matching 10 bases. From germline, CDR1 is DFQATT and CDR2 SNEGSKA (reference sequence). V lost 6 bases, J lost 3 bases, and 5 bases stayed unmatched. This CDR3 is 14 amino acids long. The CDR3 nucleotides are TGCAGTGCACTCCTAGCGGGAGTCTACAATGAGCAGTTCTTC. This encodes CSALLAGVYNEQFF.

This clonotype has at least ten counts. The gene calls are TRBV23-1 and TRBJ2-1; 7 bases map to TRBD1. Being an ORF, TRBV23-1 has a function that is uncertain. V lost 9 bases, J lost 6 bases, and 29 bases stayed unmatched. The length of the CDR3 is 20 residues. CDR3 nucleotide sequence: TGCGCCAGATACTCCTGGACGGATCAGGGGGTGATTGACGACCCCAATGAGCAGTTCTTC. Protein product: CARYSWTDQGVIDDPNEQFF.

This clonotype was seen at least ten times. The chain's CDR3 is CASSPGVGGANVLTF. The DNA for the CDR3 is TGTGCCAGCAGCCCCGGTGTGGGGGGGGCCAACGTCCTGACTTTC. This chain links TRBV21-1 with TRBJ2-6; TRBD1, the table's D call, was not compared with the DNA. TRBV21-1 is listed as a pseudogene. CDR3 length: 15 amino acids.

This clonotype has ten or more counts. CDR3 DNA: TGCAGTGCTAGGCCCGACTGGGGAGGGGAGCAGTACTTC. Residues: CSARPDWGGEQYF. This rearrangement joins TRBV20-1 to TRBJ2-7; 7 positions match TRBD2. The V gene end was trimmed by 3 bases and the J gene end by 7 bases; junction bases not matched to a gene: 9. This CDR3 is built from 13 residues. Germline-derived CDR1 and CDR2 are DFQATT and SNEGSKA (reference sequence).

This clonotype was counted many times. V usage is TRBV24-1 and J usage is TRBJ2-3; weak D call: TRBD2 (5 bases). CDR3 length: 16 residues. Trimming took 5 bases from V and 4 from J, leaving 18 bases between them. Germline-derived CDR1 and CDR2 are KGHDR and SFDVKD. CDR3 sequence (DNA): TGTGCCACCAGTGCGGGGTCGAAGGGCGCCTCAGATACGCAGTATTTT. Translating gives CATSAGSKGASDTQYF.

The chain links TRBV6-1 to TRBJ2-2; 8 bases are a match to TRBD2. V gave up 6 bases and J gave up 6 bases; unmatched junction bases: 18. Germline lookup yields CDR1 MNHNS and CDR2 SASEGT. This CDR3 region has 18 residues. The CDR3 DNA follows: TGTGCCAGCAGACAACCTATTATTAACGGGAGGGCCCCCGGGGAGCTGTTTTTT. Translated, it gives CASRQPIINGRAPGELFF.

Ten or more counts support this clonotype. V usage is TRBV3-1 and J usage is TRBJ2-2; D is unresolved. Germline lookup yields CDR1 LGHDT and CDR2 YNNKEL (reference sequence). The CDR3 totals 12 residues. V lost 6 bases and J 2 bases, leaving 4 bases between the germline ends. Here the CDR3 reads CASRNNTGELFF. The CDR3, as DNA: TGTGCCAGCAGGAACAACACCGGGGAGCTGTTTTTT.

This clonotype was detected many times. The rearrangement links TRBV29-1 to TRBJ2-2; D is unresolved. Germline V CDR1 and CDR2: SQVTM, ANQGSEA. Trimming pared 7 bases from V and 2 bases from J, leaving 11 bases between. CDR3 size: 13 residues. CDR3 nucleotide sequence: TGCAGCGCAGACACCCCTAACACCGGGGAGCTGTTTTTT. It encodes CSADTPNTGELFF.

This chain joins TRBV7-9 and TRBJ2-5; D unclear. The CDR3 is made up of 12 amino acids. Trimming left V 3 bases short and J 1 base short, with 3 bases between. Looked up from germline, CDR1 is SEHNR and CDR2 is FQNEAQ (reference sequence). CDR3 region: CASSFSQETQYF. DNA for the CDR3: TGTGCCAGCAGCTTCAGCCAAGAGACCCAGTACTTC.

This clonotype was observed at least ten times. The chain joins TRBV20-1 to TRBJ2-3; the match to TRBD2 covers 8 bases. This CDR3 contains 16 residues. V gave up 4 bases and J gave up 4 bases; unmatched junction bases: 13. Germline V lookup: CDR1 DFQATT, CDR2 SNEGSKA (reference sequence). CDR3 amino acids: CSANRPGLGGADTQYF. CDR3 coding DNA: TGCAGTGCTAACCGACCGGGACTAGGAGGTGCAGATACGCAGTATTTT.

This clonotype was observed many times. V gene TRBV15 combines with J gene TRBJ2-3; 7 bases are shared with TRBD2. With 1 base clipped from V and 10 bases from J, the junction kept 5 bases outside the gene matches. This CDR3 comprises 13 residues. The germline gives CDR1 LNHNV, CDR2 YYDKDF (reference sequence). The CDR3 is CATSRGAGPAQYF. In nucleotides, the CDR3 is TGTGCCACCAGCAGAGGAGCGGGGCCGGCGCAGTATTTT.

This clonotype was seen many times. The chain recombines TRBV4-1 with TRBJ1-1; D might be TRBD1 (5 bases). Trimming shortened V by 4 bases and J by 0 bases, and 15 bases separated the two germline ends. The CDR3 is made up of 16 amino acids. Germline CDR1 and CDR2: MGHRA and YSYEKL. CDR3 nucleotide sequence: TGCGCCAGCAGCCTCAAGCTGGCAGGGATGAACACTGAAGCTTTCTTT. This translates into CASSLKLAGMNTEAFF.

The table lists this clonotype with a few counts. The chain has TRBV29-1 and TRBJ2-5; D unclear. Looked up from germline, CDR1 is SQVTM and CDR2 is ANQGSEA. The CDR3 extends over 11 amino acids. V lost 4 bases and J lost 4, with 7 bases in between. Here the CDR3 reads CSVGEGETQYF. The CDR3 region has the DNA TGCAGCGTTGGGGAAGGAGAGACCCAGTACTTC.

This clonotype was found many times. The genes are TRBV30 and TRBJ2-5, with TRBD2 identical over 9 bases. V lost 0 bases to trimming and J lost 5 bases; unmatched junction nucleotides: 4. Looked up from germline, CDR1 is GTSNPN and CDR2 is SVGIG (reference sequence). The CDR3 covers 14 residues. For the CDR3, the DNA is TGTGCCTGGAGTGTTGGACTAGCGTGGGAGACCCAGTACTTC. It is translated as CAWSVGLAWETQYF.

This clonotype was found many times. This chain uses TRBV4-1 with TRBJ2-7; TRBD2 agrees at 7 bases. This CDR3 comprises 13 residues. Germline loops: CDR1 MGHRA, CDR2 YSYEKL. V lost 3 bases and J lost 3; bases outside the gene matches: 2. Written as DNA, the CDR3 is TGCGCCAGCAGCCACTGGGGGGGCTACGAGCAGTACTTC. It translates to CASSHWGGYEQYF.

This clonotype appeared many times. J is TRBJ2-1 and V is TRBV7-9; 8 bases are shared with TRBD1. Per germline, CDR1 SEHNR and CDR2 FQNEAQ (reference sequence). The CDR3 spans 14 residues. V lost 6 bases to trimming and J lost 4 bases; unmatched junction nucleotides: 5. CDR3 region: CASSPGQGYNEQFF. For the CDR3, the DNA is TGTGCCAGCAGTCCTGGACAGGGTTACAATGAGCAGTTCTTC.

This clonotype was detected many times. V gene TRBV6-2 or TRBV6-3 combines with J gene TRBJ2-3, with 8 bases fitting TRBD2. Per the germline V gene, CDR1 is MNHEY and CDR2 is SVGEGT. The junction had 1 base not matched to a gene; V was cut back by 2 bases and J by 0 bases. This CDR3 spans 15 amino acids. CDR3: CASSYGGRSTDTQYF. The DNA for the CDR3 is TGTGCCAGCAGTTACGGCGGGAGGAGCACAGATACGCAGTATTTT.

On this clonotype itself: This may be a read error: a much more frequent sequence differs by one nucleotide. This chain uses TRBV12-3 or TRBV12-4 with TRBJ2-7; possibly TRBD1 for D (6 bases). This CDR3 is 13 amino acids long. The DNA for the CDR3 is TGTGCCGGCAGTGGGGACAACTCCTACGAGCAGTACTTC. Translating gives CAGSGDNSYEQYF.

There are many counts of this clonotype. The genes are TRBV5-1 and TRBJ1-4, with a possible D match to TRBD1 (6 bases). Per germline, CDR1 SGHRS and CDR2 YFSETQ. V was shortened by 0 bases and J by 6 bases, with 12 bases between the two germline ends. The CDR3 loop spans 15 amino acids. This chain's CDR3 is CASSLGPYRDEKLFF. In nucleotides, the CDR3 is TGCGCCAGCAGCTTGGGCCCCTACAGGGATGAAAAACTGTTTTTT.

This clonotype is labeled as medium-sized. This chain joins TRBV3-1 and TRBJ2-1; TRBD2 agrees at 11 bases. Germline CDR1 LGHDT, CDR2 YNNKEL (reference sequence). The CDR3 runs 15 residues. Losses at the gene ends were 1 base for V and 8 bases for J; bases not matched to a gene: 4. The CDR3 region has the DNA TGTGCCAGCAGCCAAGGGCTAGCGGGAGGTTATGAGCAGTTCTTC. This gives the protein CASSQGLAGGYEQFF.

This clonotype was observed at least ten times. The chain joins TRBV20-1 to TRBJ2-5; 8 bases map to TRBD1. The CDR3 is 14 amino acids. V trimming: 4 bases; J trimming: 5 bases; junction bases outside the gene matches: 9. CDR1 and CDR2 (germline): DFQATT, SNEGSKA (reference sequence). The CDR3 region is CSATPTGVGETQYF. The CDR3 DNA is TGCAGTGCTACTCCGACAGGGGTGGGGGAGACCCAGTACTTC.